This TCR beta chain derives from a study of cytomegalovirus exposure and HLA in healthy donors. J lost 7 bases, V lost 3 bases, and 9 bases had no gene match. Germline CDR1 is LGHNA and CDR2 is YNFKEQ. The CDR3 spans 16 residues. Vbeta (60) and Jbeta (13) primers were used in the PCR. In the original processing: Unique TCR beta chains numbered about 72 million in a later analysis, with roughly 11 million shared. Measured with immunoSEQ multiplex PCR; TCRdb has only the in-frame clones, and not every one. V, J and clone size reflect that table, while D and trimming were determined from the DNA. This sample lists under 200,000 clones; its ten largest clones have 2.1%. Points from the study as a whole: Later examination showed HLA-associated TCR beta chains had greater clonal expansion than equally common others. The only immune exposure information that was available was CMV serostatus. According to a later analysis, most TCR beta chains associated with CMV appeared HLA-restricted.

A word on this clone: Its cognate antigen is unknown.

This clonotype was obtained from a man aged 30-40 years in good health and CMV-seronegative. The specimen sequenced was PBMCs. J is TRBJ2-1 and V is TRBV4-2, with 10 bases fitting TRBD2. This CDR3 reads CASSQLSGRAGNEQFF. CDR3 bases: TGTGCCAGCAGCCAGCTCAGCGGGAGGGCGGGGAATGAGCAGTTCTTC.